This TCR beta chain stems from a study of beta chain features in type 1 diabetes. Notes on the study in general: VDJ junctions from patients with type 1 diabetes contained fewer insertions and more deletions.

A CD45RO/CCR7/CD25/CD127/CD95/CD27 panel sorted naive, central memory, regulatory and stem cell-like memory CD4+ cells. This clone was seen only a few times. Its antigen is currently unknown. Reverse transcription of all isolated RNA meant that expressed TCRB transcripts were sequenced. Each sample of naive, central memory or regulatory T cells had, on average, approximately 3.5 million reads. This table comes from immunoSEQ multiplex PCR, and its TCRdb copy is limited to in-frame clones, with some not included. The sample holds 300,000 to 450,000 clones, around 12% seen once. CDR1 is SQVTM, CDR2 ANQGSEA, per germline. Deletions cut 5 bases from V and 2 bases from J, with 12 bases between. The length of the CDR3 is 14 residues.

This clonotype was obtained from a man younger than 30 in good health. The rearrangement links TRBV29-1 to TRBJ2-2; TRBD1 might be the D (6 bases). Sample: naive CD4+ T cells from blood. Here the CDR3 DNA reads TGCAGCGTTCCCGGGACAATAAACACCGGGGAGCTGTTTTTT. It yields the protein CSVPGTINTGELFF.